This TCR beta chain is from a study of response to subunit inactivated influenza vaccine. TCRdb independently ran MiXCR on the RT-PCR reads; one entry per CDR3 protein. The data show approximately 570,000 distinct CDR3 sequences, 7.6% seen once. The CDR3 has 15 residues. V lost 0 bases, J lost 5 bases, and 12 bases lay in between. Germline CDR1 SGHTA, CDR2 FQGNSA. This clonotype came up many times. Its antigen is undetermined. Broader study findings: Authors suggested few new T cells are recruited by each seasonal influenza vaccination.

The sequenced sample was PBMCs from blood, obtained 23 to 25 months after vaccination. This sequence was found in a man aged 45-69 years who received an inactivated influenza vaccine. V is TRBV7-2 and J is TRBJ2-3; D call uncertain. CDR3 nucleotide sequence: TGTGCCAGCAGCTTAGCGCGGCCGCCGCGAGATACGCAGTATTTT. Translated: CASSLARPPRDTQYF. Together with reference TRBV7-2 and TRBJ2-3, the CDR3 gives the full variable domain: GAGVSQSPSNKVTEKGKDVELRCDPISGHTALYWYRQSLGQGLEFLIYFQGNSAPDKSGLPSDRFSAERTGGSVSTLTIQRTQQEDSAVYLCASSLARPPRDTQYFGPGTRLTVL.